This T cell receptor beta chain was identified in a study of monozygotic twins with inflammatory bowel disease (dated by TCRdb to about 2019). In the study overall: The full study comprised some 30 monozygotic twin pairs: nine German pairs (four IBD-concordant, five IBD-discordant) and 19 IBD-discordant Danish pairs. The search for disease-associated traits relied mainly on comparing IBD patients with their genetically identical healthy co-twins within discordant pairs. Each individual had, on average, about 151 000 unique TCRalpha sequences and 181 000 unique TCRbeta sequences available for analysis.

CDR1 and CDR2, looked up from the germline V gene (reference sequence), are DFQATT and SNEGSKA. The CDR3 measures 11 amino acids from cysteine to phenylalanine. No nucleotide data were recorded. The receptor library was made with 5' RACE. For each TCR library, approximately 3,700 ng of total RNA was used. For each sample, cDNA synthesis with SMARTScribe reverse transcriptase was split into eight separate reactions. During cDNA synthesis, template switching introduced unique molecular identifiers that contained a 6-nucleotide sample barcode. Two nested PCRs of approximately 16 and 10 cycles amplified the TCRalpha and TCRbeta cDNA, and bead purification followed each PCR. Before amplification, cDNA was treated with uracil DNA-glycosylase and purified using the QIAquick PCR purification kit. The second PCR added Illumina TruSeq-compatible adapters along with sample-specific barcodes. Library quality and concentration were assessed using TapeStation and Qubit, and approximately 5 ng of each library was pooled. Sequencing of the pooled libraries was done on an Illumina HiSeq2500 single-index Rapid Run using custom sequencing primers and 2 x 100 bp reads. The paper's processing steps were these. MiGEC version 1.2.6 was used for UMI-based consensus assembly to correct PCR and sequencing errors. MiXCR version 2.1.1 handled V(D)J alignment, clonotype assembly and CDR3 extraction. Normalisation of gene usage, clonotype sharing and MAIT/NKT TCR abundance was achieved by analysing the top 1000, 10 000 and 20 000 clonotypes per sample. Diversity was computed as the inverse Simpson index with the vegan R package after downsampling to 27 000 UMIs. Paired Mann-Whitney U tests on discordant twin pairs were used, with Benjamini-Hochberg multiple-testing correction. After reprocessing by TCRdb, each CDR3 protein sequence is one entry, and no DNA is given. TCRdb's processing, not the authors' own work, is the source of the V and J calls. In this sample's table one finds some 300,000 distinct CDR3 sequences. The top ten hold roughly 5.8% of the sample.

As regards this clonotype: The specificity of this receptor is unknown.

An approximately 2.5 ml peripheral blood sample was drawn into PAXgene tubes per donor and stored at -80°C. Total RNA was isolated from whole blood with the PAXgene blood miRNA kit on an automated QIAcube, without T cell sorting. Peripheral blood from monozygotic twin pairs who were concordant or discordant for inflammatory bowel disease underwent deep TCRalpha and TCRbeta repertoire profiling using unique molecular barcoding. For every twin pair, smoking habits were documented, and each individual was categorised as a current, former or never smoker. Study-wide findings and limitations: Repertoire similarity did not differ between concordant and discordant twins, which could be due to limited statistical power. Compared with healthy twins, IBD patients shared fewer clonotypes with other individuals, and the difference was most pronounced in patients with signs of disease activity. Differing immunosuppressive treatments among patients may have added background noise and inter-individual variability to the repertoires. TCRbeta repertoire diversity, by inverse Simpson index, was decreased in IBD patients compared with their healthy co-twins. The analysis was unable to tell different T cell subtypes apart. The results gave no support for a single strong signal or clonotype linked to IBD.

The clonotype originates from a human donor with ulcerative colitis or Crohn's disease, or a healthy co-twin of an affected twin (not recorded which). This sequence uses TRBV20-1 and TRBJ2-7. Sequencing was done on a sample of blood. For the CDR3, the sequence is CSARVDYEQYF.